This paragraph reports one TCR beta chain. CDR3 length: 17 amino acids. V was shortened by 1 base and J by 6 bases, with 19 bases between the two germline ends. CDR1 and CDR2 from the germline V gene are SNHLY and FYNNEI. Along with nivolumab and ipilimumab, donors received aspirin, low-dose cyclophosphamide and low-dose radiotherapy. The data were obtained in a study of low-dose radiotherapy and immunotherapy resistance in tumors. Overall study context: The treatment that patients received was intravenous nivolumab 240 mg every two weeks plus ipilimumab 1 mg/kg every six weeks.

TRAV- and TRBV-specific primers primed first-strand cDNA, covering alpha and beta chains. The PCR that amplified TCRs ran for about 18 cycles, relying on a constant-region primer and a V-primer adapter. In vitro transcription was used to amplify the isolated mRNA. MiXCR, applied by TCRdb to the reads, yields one record per CDR3 protein. The data show around 10,000 distinct CDR3 sequences, 50% to 65% seen once. The chain has TRBV2 and TRBJ1-5; D gene uncertain. The clonotype comes from a human donor with advanced metastatic prostate, ovarian, gallbladder or colorectal cancer (not recorded which). This table probably holds off-target reads from a library built for another chain. The CDR3 region has the DNA TGTGCCAGCAGTGAAGACCCAGCGGTGAGAGGACGTCAGCCCCAGCATTTT. This codes for CASSEDPAVRGRQPQHF.